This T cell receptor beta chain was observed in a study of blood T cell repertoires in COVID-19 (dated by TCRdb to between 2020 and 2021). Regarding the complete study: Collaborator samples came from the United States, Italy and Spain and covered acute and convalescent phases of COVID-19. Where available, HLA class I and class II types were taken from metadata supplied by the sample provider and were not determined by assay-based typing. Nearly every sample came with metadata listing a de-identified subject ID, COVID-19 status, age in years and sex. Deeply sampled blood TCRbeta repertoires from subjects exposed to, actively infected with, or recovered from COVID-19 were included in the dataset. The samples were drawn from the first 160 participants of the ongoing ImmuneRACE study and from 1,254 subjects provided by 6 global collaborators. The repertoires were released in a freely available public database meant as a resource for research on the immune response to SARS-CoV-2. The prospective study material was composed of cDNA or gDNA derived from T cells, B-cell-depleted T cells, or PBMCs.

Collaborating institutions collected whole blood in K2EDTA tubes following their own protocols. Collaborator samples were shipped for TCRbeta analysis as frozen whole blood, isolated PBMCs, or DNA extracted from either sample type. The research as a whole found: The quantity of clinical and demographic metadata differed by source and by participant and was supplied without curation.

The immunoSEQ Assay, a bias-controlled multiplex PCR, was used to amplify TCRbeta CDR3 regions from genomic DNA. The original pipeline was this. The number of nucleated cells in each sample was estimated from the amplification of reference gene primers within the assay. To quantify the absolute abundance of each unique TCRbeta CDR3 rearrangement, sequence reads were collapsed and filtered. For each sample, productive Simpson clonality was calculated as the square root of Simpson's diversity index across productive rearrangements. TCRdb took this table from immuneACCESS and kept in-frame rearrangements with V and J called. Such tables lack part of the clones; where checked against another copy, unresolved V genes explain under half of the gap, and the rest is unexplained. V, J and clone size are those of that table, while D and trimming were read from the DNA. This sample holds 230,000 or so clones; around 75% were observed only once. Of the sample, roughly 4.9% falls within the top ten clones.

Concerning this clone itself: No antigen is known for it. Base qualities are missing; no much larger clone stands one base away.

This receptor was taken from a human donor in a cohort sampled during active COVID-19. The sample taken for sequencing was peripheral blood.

The nucleotide sequence reads TGTGCCAGCAGCCGGCGGTCTAGCGGGAGTTCCGGGGAGCTGTTTTTT. Translated, it reads CASSRRSSGSSGELFF. This chain is built from TRBV3-1 (or the pseudogene TRBV3-2) and TRBJ2-2; TRBD2 lines up with 10 middle nucleotides. The germline V gene (reference sequence) specifies LGHDT as CDR1 and YNNKEL as CDR2. The junction shows trimming of 4 bases on V and 6 bases on J, and the gene matches do not reach 8 bases of it. The CDR3 contains 16 residues, cysteine and phenylalanine counted. CDR3 DNA only is kept here, 48 bases in frame from base 1.